This T cell receptor (beta chain) is drawn from a study of human T cells and chemical hapten exposure. Study-level findings and limits: There were significantly more large CDR3 similarity clusters among expanded TCRs than among controls.

Trimming at V came to 2 bases and at J to 4 bases, leaving 10 bases not matched to a gene. Germline-derived CDR1 and CDR2 are SGHVS and FQNEAQ. The CDR3 has 17 residues. Time point noted: pre-sensitization, week 0. Treatment here: therapeutic diphenylcyclopropenone sensitization with weekly scalp DPC. This clonotype has a handful of counts. The antigen remains undetermined. TCRdb re-called the RACE reads with MiXCR, one entry per CDR3 protein. The sample shows more than 300,000 distinct CDR3 sequences, approximately 5.8% of them seen only once. This TCR was sampled from a woman younger than 30 with alopecia areata. Some clones in this sample may be carry-over from other donors' samples. This sequence joins TRBV7-8 and TRBJ2-1; 8 nucleotides agree with TRBD2. The sequenced sample was whole blood, obtained in connection with sensitization to the hapten diphenylcyclopropenone (DPC). The CDR3 bases are TGTGCCAGCAGCTTAAGGAGTAGCGGGGACCCGTACAATGAGCAGTTCTTC. Protein sequence: CASSLRSSGDPYNEQFF.